What follows describes a single TCR beta chain. Antigen specificity is unknown. Sequencing was performed with immunoSEQ multiplex PCR; in TCRdb, only in-frame clones are kept and a portion is missing. The sample lists 91,000 or so clones; roughly 95% were seen once. The sample comes from a study of OX40 agonist ivuxolimab in advanced cancers. Study-wide findings and caveats: Both CD4+ and CD8+ T cell populations in blood had undergone clonal expansion by week 6 at 0.1 to 3.0 mg/kg.

With 0 bases removed from V and 4 bases from J, the gap between germline ends came to 10 bases. The CDR3 loop spans 14 amino acids. Germline V lookup: CDR1 SGHDT, CDR2 YYEEEE. The rearrangement joins TRBV5-6 to TRBJ1-2; D call uncertain. The material was CD4+ or CD8+ T cells sorted from blood, obtained in a trial of the OX40 agonist ivuxolimab. This TCR was sampled from an adult with an advanced solid tumor such as melanoma, head and neck, liver or kidney cancer. CDR3 nucleotides: TGTGCCAGCAGCTTGGGCAGAGGGAGCTATGGCTACACCTTC. Protein product: CASSLGRGSYGYTF.